A single sample gave rise to the 21 T cell receptor beta chains below, sequenced in a study of T cells expressing NK-cell markers. TCRdb processed the 5' RACE reads again and assigns one entry to each CDR3 protein, with no DNA. The sample holds 350,000 to 400,000 distinct CDR3 sequences. Sample: blood T cells: a sorted CD56 or NKG2C T cell subset, CD4+ or CD8+ T cells, or bulk PBMC T cells (not recorded which). Receptor source: a woman aged 50 to 60 in good health.

The genes are TRBV4-1 and TRBJ2-7; TCRdb reports TRBD2, a call that lacks DNA to check it against. Germline CDR1 MGHRA, CDR2 YSYEKL. The CDR3 consists of 16 residues. This chain's CDR3 is CASSQDAGNTNYEQYF.

V is TRBV6-4 and J is TRBJ1-1; checking the TCRdb D call of TRBD1 is not possible without DNA. The CDR3 consists of 13 residues. CDR1 and CDR2 from the germline V gene are MRHNA and SNTAGT. The CDR3 loop reads CASRPLSGERAFF.

CDR3 residues: CAIREGTTSPLHF. This chain uses TRBV10-3 with TRBJ1-6; TCRdb's D gene call, TRBD1, goes unchecked for lack of DNA. The CDR3 is 13 residues long. The germline gives CDR1 ENHRY, CDR2 SYGVKD.

The CDR3 loop reads CASRTTGGASGELFF. The V gene is TRBV6-2 or TRBV6-3, the J gene TRBJ2-2; TCRdb proposes TRBD1, but this gene call is untestable without DNA. The length of the CDR3 is 15 residues. CDR1 is MNHEY and CDR2 is SVGEGT in the germline V gene.

This chain joins TRBV10-3 and TRBJ1-3; TCRdb's D call, TRBD1, is unchecked because there is no DNA. Germline values: CDR1 ENHRY, CDR2 SYGVKD. The CDR3 runs 12 residues. CDR3: CAMGVGGNTIYF.

J is TRBJ2-1 and V is TRBV25-1. This CDR3 has 13 residues. CDR1 and CDR2 from the germline V gene are MGHDK and SYGVNS. CDR3 protein: CASSWVEINEQFF.

This chain's CDR3 is CASSPGGYTGELFF. The V gene is TRBV27, the J gene TRBJ2-2; the D call from TCRdb, TRBD1, cannot be confirmed without DNA. The CDR3 spans 14 residues. The germline V gene has CDR1 MNHEY and CDR2 SMNVEV (reference sequence).

The chain uses TRBV4-1 and TRBJ2-1; the TCRdb D gene call, TRBD2, has no DNA to confirm it. CDR1 MGHRA and CDR2 YSYEKL come from the germline V gene. This CDR3 comprises 19 residues. CDR3: CASSPTGSAAGGSYNEQFF.

The chain recombines TRBV7-3 with TRBJ2-3; TCRdb lists TRBD1, though no DNA is available to test this call. Germline V CDR1 and CDR2: SGHTA, FQGTGA. The CDR3 loop spans 14 amino acids. CDR3 residues: CPPGENDYTDTQYF.

The chain has TRBV12-3 or TRBV12-4 and TRBJ2-7; TCRdb's D gene call, TRBD2, goes unchecked for lack of DNA. The CDR3 is made up of 13 amino acids. The CDR3 loop is CASRASGRSEQYF.

The chain links TRBV5-5 to TRBJ2-7; TCRdb lists TRBD2, though no DNA is available to test this call. The length of the CDR3 is 15 residues. The V gene's germline CDR1 is SGHKS and CDR2 YYEKEE (reference sequence). CDR3: CASRFAGTGAGEQYF.

V and J are TRBV20-1 and TRBJ2-3; the D call of TRBD1 rests on TCRdb alone, since no DNA is present to check it. Looked up from germline, CDR1 is DFQATT and CDR2 is SNEGSKA (reference sequence). This CDR3 is built from 14 residues. The CDR3 spells CSAGTGPSTDTQYF.

V gene TRBV7-6 combines with J gene TRBJ2-1; lacking DNA, the TRBD1 call made by TCRdb goes unchecked. This CDR3 region has 15 residues. Germline V gene lookup returns CDR1 SGHVS and CDR2 FNYEAQ. CDR3 sequence: CASRSGTGGYNEQFF. The complete variable domain, with remaining parts taken from reference TRBV7-6 and TRBJ2-1, reads GAGVSQSPRYKVTKRGQDVALRCDPISGHVSLYWYRQALGQGPEFLTYFNYEAQQDKSGLPNDRFSAERPEGSISTLTIQRTEQRDSAMYRCASRSGTGGYNEQFFGPGTRLTVL.

J is TRBJ1-1 and V is TRBV20-1. The CDR3 has 12 residues. Germline V gives CDR1 DFQATT, CDR2 SNEGSKA (reference sequence). The CDR3: CSASEMTAEAFF.

The V and J genes are TRBV20-1 and TRBJ1-6; TCRdb's assignment of TRBD1 cannot be checked, as there is no DNA. CDR3 length: 15 residues. Germline V gene data show CDR1 as DFQATT and CDR2 as SNEGSKA (reference sequence). CDR3 sequence reads: CSARTGSQNNSPLHF.

The genes are TRBV27 and TRBJ2-1; TCRdb gives TRBD2 as the D gene, but with no DNA this cannot be confirmed. From germline, CDR1 is MNHEY and CDR2 SMNVEV (reference sequence). The CDR3 is 13 amino acids. CDR3 region: CAIGLAGYNEQFF.

V and J are TRBV4-1 and TRBJ1-4; as DNA is missing, the TRBD1 call by TCRdb cannot be tested. Germline V gene sequence: CDR1 MGHRA, CDR2 YSYEKL. This CDR3 comprises 14 residues. The CDR3 protein is CASSPPGFNEKLFF.

This chain joins TRBV11-2 and TRBJ2-2; TCRdb picks TRBD1, but there is no DNA to check that call. This CDR3 contains 14 residues. Germline V gene data show CDR1 as SGHAT and CDR2 as FQNNGV. Here the CDR3 reads CASSLRGVSGELFF.

The chain employs TRBV15 and TRBJ1-1; TCRdb's assignment of TRBD1 cannot be checked, as there is no DNA. The CDR3 spans 15 residues. CDR1 and CDR2 (germline): LNHNV, YYDKDF (reference sequence). The CDR3: CATSRKGRGGTEAFF.

This sequence joins TRBV12-3 or TRBV12-4 and TRBJ2-5; the D call of TRBD2 rests on TCRdb alone, since no DNA is present to check it. The CDR3 runs to 18 residues. CDR3 in amino acids: CASSLRLRDGRKQETQYF.

The V call is TRBV5-1, the J call TRBJ2-1; TCRdb calls TRBD1, which cannot be checked without DNA. Germline-derived CDR1 and CDR2 are SGHRS and YFSETQ. The CDR3 has 17 residues. CDR3 sequence: CASSSGQSSSSYNEQFF.